A single sample gave rise to the 13 T cell receptor beta chains below, sequenced in a study of blood T cell repertoires in COVID-19. Only in-frame clones appear in the TCRdb table, and some are missing; sequencing was by immunoSEQ multiplex PCR. The sample lists around 81,000 clones; nearly 80% were seen once. The sample was peripheral blood. Receptor source: a human donor in a cohort sampled during active COVID-19.

The chain recombines TRBV19 with TRBJ1-3; D gene uncertain. This CDR3 region has 15 residues. Germline assignment: CDR1 LNHDA and CDR2 SQIVND (reference sequence). V shed 4 bases and J shed 4 bases, with 14 bases lying between them. The CDR3: CASSTLTGGGNTIYF. The CDR3 DNA follows: TGTGCCAGTAGTACCTTAACCGGCGGAGGAAACACCATATATTTT. Full variable domain (rest looked up from reference TRBV19 and TRBJ1-3): DGGITQSPKYLFRKEGQNVTLSCEQNLNHDAMYWYRQDPGQGLRLIYYSQIVNDFQKGDIAEGYSVSREKKESFPLTVTSAQKNPTAFYLCASSTLTGGGNTIYFGEGSWLTVV.

CDR3 residues: CASSEQAGLQPQHF. The CDR3 DNA reads TGTGCCAGCAGTGAACAGGCAGGGCTTCAGCCCCAGCATTTT. The chain carries TRBV2 and TRBJ1-5; weak D call: TRBD1 (5 bases). This CDR3 has 14 amino acids. Germline V gene sequence: CDR1 SNHLY, CDR2 FYNNEI. The V end lost 2 bases, the J end lost 6 bases, and 11 bases lay between the germline ends.

The J gene is TRBJ2-3, the V gene TRBV7-9; 8 bases align to TRBD2. Trimming at V came to 5 bases and at J to 5 bases, leaving 15 bases not matched to a gene. CDR1 is SEHNR and CDR2 is FQNEAQ in the germline V gene (reference sequence). The CDR3 is made up of 17 amino acids. The DNA of the CDR3 is TGTGCCAGCAGCCTACGAGGCGCCGGGAGGGCCTTAGATACGCAGTATTTT. Protein sequence: CASSLRGAGRALDTQYF.

The rearrangement joins TRBV5-5 to TRBJ2-2, with unresolved D. The CDR3 has 16 residues. Germline CDR1 reads SGHKS; CDR2 reads YYEKEE (reference sequence). V was trimmed by 0 bases and J by 5 bases, leaving 14 bases between them. CDR3 amino acids: CASSLGARSETGELFF. The CDR3 DNA sequence: TGTGCCAGCAGCTTGGGGGCGCGCTCGGAAACCGGGGAGCTGTTTTTT.

The chain combines TRBV7-2 with TRBJ2-5, with 8 bases aligning to TRBD1. V shed 4 bases and J 5 bases; nucleotides not matched to a gene: 6. The germline CDR1 and CDR2 sequences are SGHTA and FQGNSA. The CDR3 runs 14 residues. CDR3 nucleotide sequence: TGTGCCAGCAGCTCCGACAGGGGTCGGGAGACCCAGTACTTC. This gives the protein CASSSDRGRETQYF.

The gene calls are TRBV5-6 and TRBJ2-1; a weak D match, TRBD1 (5 bases). Trimming took off 3 bases at V and 12 bases at J, with 13 bases between the two ends. From germline, CDR1 is SGHDT and CDR2 YYEEEE. The CDR3 is 12 amino acids. The CDR3 is CASSYTGSWQFF. The CDR3, as DNA: TGTGCCAGCAGCTACACAGGTTCTTGGCAGTTCTTC.

V usage is TRBV7-2 and J usage is TRBJ1-5; no clear D gene. The CDR3 covers 14 residues. V lost 1 base, J lost 1 base, and 5 bases lay in between. Looked up from germline, CDR1 is SGHTA and CDR2 is FQGNSA. Here the CDR3 DNA reads TGTGCCAGCAGCTTAGTACGGAGCAATCAGCCCCAGCATTTT. Amino acids: CASSLVRSNQPQHF.

V and J are TRBV5-5 and TRBJ1-2, with TRBD1 matching 7 bases. This CDR3 has 15 amino acids. CDR1 is SGHKS, CDR2 YYEKEE, per germline (reference sequence). The J segment lost 4 bases and the V segment lost 0 bases, leaving 6 bases of the junction unmatched. DNA of the CDR3: TGTGCCAGCAGCTTGGAAGGCAGGGGGTCCTATGGCTACACCTTC. It encodes CASSLEGRGSYGYTF.

V is TRBV6-2 or TRBV6-3 and J is TRBJ1-2, with 9 bases identical to TRBD1. This CDR3 is 15 amino acids long. CDR1 is MNHEY and CDR2 is SVGEGT in the germline V gene. V trimming: 2 bases; J trimming: 4 bases; junction bases outside the gene matches: 5. CDR3 in DNA: TGTGCCAGCAGTTACCGCACAGGGGGCGGCTATGGCTACACCTTC. This codes for CASSYRTGGGYGYTF.

The genes are TRBV3-1 (or the pseudogene TRBV3-2) and TRBJ1-2; no firm D call. V was cut by 8 bases and J by 2 bases, with 9 bases left in between. CDR1 is LGHDT, CDR2 YNNKEL, per germline (reference sequence). The CDR3 covers 12 residues. CDR3 in DNA: TGTGCCAGCCGAGACAACAACTATGGCTACACCTTC. Translated: CASRDNNYGYTF.

The chain links TRBV6-2 or TRBV6-3 to TRBJ2-2; D might be TRBD2 (6 bases). Trimming took 2 bases from V and 3 from J, leaving 16 bases between them. CDR1 and CDR2 from the germline V gene are MNHEY and SVGEGT. The CDR3 has 17 residues. CDR3: CASSYGLRPGDTGELFF. The CDR3 DNA is TGTGCCAGCAGTTACGGCCTCAGGCCGGGGGACACCGGGGAGCTGTTTTTT.

V is TRBV18 and J is TRBJ1-5, with TRBD1 identical over 8 bases. Unmatched junction bases numbered 4, after V lost 5 bases and J lost 1 base. In germline, CDR1 is KGHSH, CDR2 LQKENI. The CDR3 is 15 residues long. The CDR3 sequence: CASSSGQESNQPQHF. CDR3 DNA sequence: TGTGCCAGCTCATCGGGACAGGAGAGCAATCAGCCCCAGCATTTT.

The V call is TRBV3-1 (or the pseudogene TRBV3-2), the J call TRBJ1-1, with 8 nucleotides matching TRBD1. The ends lost 2 bases at V and 5 bases at J; junction bases unmatched: 4. In germline, CDR1 is LGHDT, CDR2 YNNKEL (reference sequence). CDR3 length: 14 residues. The CDR3 DNA reads TGTGCCAGCAGCCAACGAACAGGGGGAACTGAAGCTTTCTTT. Translating gives CASSQRTGGTEAFF.